These 8 T cell receptor beta chains originate from one sample sequenced in a study of blood T cell repertoires in COVID-19. Sequencing used immunoSEQ multiplex PCR; TCRdb keeps in-frame clones, though not all of them. This sample carries about 97,000 clones, more than 75% of them seen once, and the ten largest clones take 15%. The sequencing sample was made of peripheral blood. The receptors come from a human donor in a cohort sampled during active COVID-19.

This chain links TRBV11-3 with TRBJ2-2, with a tentative D call TRBD1 (5 bases). This CDR3 region has 15 residues. In germline, CDR1 is SGHNT, CDR2 YENEEA. The V end lost 3 bases, the J end lost 5 bases, and 13 bases lay between the germline ends. CDR3 sequence: CASSLDNLSTGELFF. CDR3 nucleotide sequence: TGTGCCAGCAGCTTGGACAATTTGTCGACCGGGGAGCTGTTTTTT. The whole variable domain, filled in from reference TRBV11-3 and TRBJ2-2, reads EAGVVQSPRYKIIEKKQPVAFWCNPISGHNTLYWYLQNLGQGPELLIRYENEEAVDDSQLPKDRFSAERLKGVDSTLKIQPAELGDSAVYLCASSLDNLSTGELFFGEGSRLTVL.

The chain carries TRBV19 and TRBJ1-4; possible D gene TRBD1, 6 bases. The length of the CDR3 is 15 residues. The V gene's germline CDR1 is LNHDA and CDR2 SQIVND (reference sequence). V was cut by 3 bases and J by 8 bases, with 16 bases left in between. The CDR3 loop is CASSMPTGFSEKLFF. The CDR3 coding sequence is TGTGCCAGTAGTATGCCCACAGGGTTCAGCGAAAAACTGTTTTTT.

V is TRBV2 and J is TRBJ1-2; D remains ambiguous. The CDR3 is 13 amino acids. Per germline, CDR1 SNHLY and CDR2 FYNNEI. V lost 7 bases, J lost 0 bases, and 9 bases lay in between. This chain's CDR3 is CASMATTNYGYTF. The CDR3, as DNA: TGTGCCAGCATGGCAACTACTAACTATGGCTACACCTTC.

The CDR3 DNA reads as TGTGCCAGCAGTCGCCGGGACAACAATAATTCACCCCTCCACTTT. Translating it yields CASSRRDNNNSPLHF. The chain joins TRBV2 to TRBJ1-6, with D possibly being TRBD1 (6 bases). Germline loops: CDR1 SNHLY, CDR2 FYNNEI. This CDR3 has 15 residues. V lost 5 bases to trimming and J lost 5 bases, with 13 bases between them. Based on the CDR3 plus reference TRBV2 and TRBJ1-6, the full variable domain is EPEVTQTPSHQVTQMGQEVILRCVPISNHLYFYWYRQILGQKVEFLVSFYNNEISEKSEIFDDQFSVERPDGSNFTLKIRSTKLEDSAMYFCASSRRDNNNSPLHFGNGTRLTVT.

The rearrangement joins TRBV5-6 to TRBJ2-5, with D perhaps TRBD2 (6 bases). The CDR3 is made up of 17 amino acids. From germline, CDR1 is SGHDT and CDR2 YYEEEE. V was pared by 0 bases and J by 5 bases, with 20 bases between. The CDR3: CASSLVAGRPMGETQYF. The DNA for the CDR3 is TGTGCCAGCAGCTTGGTGGCGGGAAGACCAATGGGGGAGACCCAGTACTTC.

The rearrangement links TRBV9 to TRBJ2-1, with 10 bases lining up with TRBD1. From germline, CDR1 is SGDLS and CDR2 YYNGEE. The CDR3 extends over 16 amino acids. V shed 4 bases and J 4 bases; nucleotides not matched to a gene: 8. The CDR3 reads CASSSRDRGSYNEQFF. DNA for the CDR3: TGTGCCAGCAGCAGCCGGGACAGGGGATCTTACAATGAGCAGTTCTTC.

The chain joins TRBV29-1 to TRBJ2-2, with D possibly matching TRBD1 (5 bases). V gave up 2 bases and J gave up 10 bases, with 17 bases separating them. CDR3 length: 14 residues. From germline, CDR1 is SQVTM and CDR2 ANQGSEA. The CDR3 loop is CSVEIFQGVTELFF. In DNA form, the CDR3 reads TGCAGCGTTGAAATCTTCCAGGGTGTCACGGAGCTGTTTTTT.

V and J are TRBV29-1 and TRBJ2-7, with a possible D match to TRBD2 (5 bases). Trimming stripped 4 bases from V and 2 bases from J, with 15 bases between. In germline, CDR1 is SQVTM, CDR2 ANQGSEA. The CDR3 has 14 amino acids. CDR3 DNA sequence: TGCAGCGTTGGAAGGGCGGCGGAGGCCTACGAGCAGTACTTC. Translating gives CSVGRAAEAYEQYF.